Following are 23 T cell receptor beta chains from one sample sequenced in a study of T cells in localized non-small cell lung cancer. Assay: immunoSEQ multiplex PCR; the TCRdb copy retains only in-frame clones and omits some. The sample consists of over a thousand clones, about a third of them appearing once. The specimen was normal lung tissue next to the tumor, collected before any cancer treatment. These receptors all stem from a woman aged 40-70 years with stage I lung adenocarcinoma.

V and J are TRBV28 and TRBJ2-7, with 12 positions matching TRBD1. J gave up 5 bases and V 2 bases, and 4 bases lay outside the gene matches. This CDR3 spans 15 amino acids. CDR1 is MDHEN and CDR2 is SYDVKM in the germline V gene. CDR3 bases: TGTGCCAGCAGTTTACCGGGACAGGGGGCCCACGAGCAGTACTTC. Translated, it gives CASSLPGQGAHEQYF.

The chain combines TRBV9 with TRBJ2-5; D is unclear. V dropped 0 bases and J dropped 5 bases, with 8 bases sitting between them. Per the germline V gene, CDR1 is SGDLS and CDR2 is YYNGEE. The CDR3 is made up of 13 amino acids. The CDR3 DNA follows: TGTGCCAGCAGCGTAGCAAGGTCGGAGACCCAGTACTTC. Translation: CASSVARSETQYF.

In its sample, this clone was seen a few times. The chain couples TRBV7-7 to TRBJ2-4; 8 nucleotides align to TRBD1. The length of the CDR3 is 14 residues. The V gene end was trimmed by 5 bases and the J gene end by 4 bases; junction bases not matched to a gene: 4. The germline V gene has CDR1 SSHAT and CDR2 FNYEAQ (reference sequence). The CDR3 DNA reads TGTGCCAGCAGCCCCCGGACAGGGAAAAACATTCAGTACTTC. This sequence encodes CASSPRTGKNIQYF. The entire variable domain, with the rest obtained from reference TRBV7-7 and TRBJ2-4, is as follows: GAGVSQSPRYKVTKRGQDVTLRCDPISSHATLYWYQQALGQGPEFLTYFNYEAQPDKSGLPSDRFSAERPEGSISTLTIQRTEQRDSAMYRCASSPRTGKNIQYFGAGTRLSVL.

By its share, this clone is medium-sized. This sequence joins TRBV11-3 and TRBJ2-5; TRBD2 aligns across 11 bases. The CDR3 runs to 14 residues. Germline values: CDR1 SGHNT, CDR2 YENEEA. The V segment lost 5 bases and the J segment 4 bases; nucleotides outside the gene matches: 3. The CDR3 loop reads CASSPGTSGETQYF. The CDR3 DNA reads TGTGCCAGCAGCCCCGGGACTAGCGGAGAGACCCAGTACTTC.

This clone rates as medium-sized. This rearrangement joins TRBV6-8 to TRBJ2-1; 10 nucleotides align to TRBD2. This CDR3 is 15 amino acids long. Germline trimming cut 4 bases from V and 4 bases from J; bases unmatched to any gene: 4. CDR1 is MNHGY, CDR2 SAAAGT, per germline. The CDR3 DNA reads as TGTGCCAGCAGTTCCCTAGCGGGAGAGTACAATGAGCAGTTCTTC. The encoded protein is CASSSLAGEYNEQFF.

This clone is medium-sized in the sample. V and J are TRBV11-3 and TRBJ2-1; D is undetermined. The CDR3 has 14 residues. Trimming left V 0 bases short and J 8 bases short, with 11 bases between. CDR1 SGHNT and CDR2 YENEEA come from the germline V gene. The CDR3 protein is CASSLDGPLDEQFF. As DNA, the CDR3 is TGTGCCAGCAGCTTAGACGGCCCGCTTGATGAGCAGTTCTTC. Complete variable domain (other parts from reference TRBV11-3 and TRBJ2-1): EAGVVQSPRYKIIEKKQPVAFWCNPISGHNTLYWYLQNLGQGPELLIRYENEEAVDDSQLPKDRFSAERLKGVDSTLKIQPAELGDSAVYLCASSLDGPLDEQFFGPGTRLTVL.

The rearrangement links TRBV6-7 to TRBJ2-7; D gene uncertain. TRBV6-7 is marked as an open reading frame, function uncertain. This CDR3 is built from 11 residues. With 6 bases removed from V and 7 bases from J, the gap between germline ends came to 10 bases. Here the CDR3 DNA reads TGTGCCAGCAGCTTAATGGGGGAGCAGTACTTC. It codes for CASSLMGEQYF.

The J gene is TRBJ2-1, the V gene TRBV5-1; 14 bases map to TRBD2. The CDR3 is made up of 15 amino acids. Germline V gene lookup returns CDR1 SGHRS and CDR2 YFSETQ. The ends lost 0 bases at V and 8 bases at J; junction bases unmatched: 1. The CDR3 DNA reads TGCGCCAGCAGCTTGGGACTAGCGGGAGGGGATGAGCAGTTCTTC. Protein: CASSLGLAGGDEQFF. Full variable domain (remainder filled in from reference TRBV5-1 and TRBJ2-1): KAGVTQTPRYLIKTRGQQVTLSCSPISGHRSVSWYQQTPGQGLQFLFEYFSETQRNKGNFPGRFSGRQFSNSRSEMNVSTLELGDSALYLCASSLGLAGGDEQFFGPGTRLTVL.

DNA of the CDR3: TGTGCCAGCAGTTTACCGGGGGACGCCGTTGAAGCTTTCTTT. Translation gives CASSLPGDAVEAFF. This chain connects TRBV28 to TRBJ1-1, with a weak D call TRBD1 (5 bases). V lost 2 bases and J lost 7, with 14 bases in between. Germline assignment: CDR1 MDHEN and CDR2 SYDVKM. The length of the CDR3 is 14 residues.

This clone is medium-sized within its sample. The chain carries TRBV6-8 and TRBJ2-3, with D maybe TRBD2 (6 bases). Between the trimmed V and J ends, which lost 0 bases and 4 bases, there was a span of 17 bases. The CDR3 covers 17 residues. CDR1 is MNHGY, CDR2 SAAAGT, per germline. The CDR3 DNA reads as TGTGCCAGCAGTTACTCGCGGGGCAGAGACACCGCAGATACGCAGTATTTT. Amino acids: CASSYSRGRDTADTQYF.

In this sample, this clone turned up a few times. The V call is TRBV30, the J call TRBJ2-3; perhaps TRBD2 as D (6 bases). The length of the CDR3 is 14 residues. The V end was cut by 3 bases, the J end by 4 bases, with 14 bases between. Germline V gene data show CDR1 as GTSNPN and CDR2 as SVGIG (reference sequence). The CDR3 DNA sequence: TGTGCCTGGAGAATGGGAGGAGCCCCAGATACGCAGTATTTT. Protein product: CAWRMGGAPDTQYF. Drawing the rest from reference TRBV30 and TRBJ2-3, the complete variable domain is SQTIHQWPATLVQPVGSPLSLECTVEGTSNPNLYWYRQAAGRGLQLLFYSVGIGQISSEVPQNLSASRPQDRQFILSSKKLLLSDSGFYLCAWRMGGAPDTQYFGPGTRLTVL.

In this sample, this clone turned up once. The genes are TRBV30 and TRBJ2-1; TRBD2 matches 11 bases. V shed 4 bases, J shed 7 bases, and the junction held 9 bases outside the gene matches. Germline V gives CDR1 GTSNPN, CDR2 SVGIG (reference sequence). The CDR3 runs to 15 residues. CDR3 in amino acids: CAWTYSGRAVNEQFF. In DNA, the CDR3 is TGTGCCTGGACCTATAGCGGGAGGGCCGTTAATGAGCAGTTCTTC.

V is TRBV2 and J is TRBJ1-2, with TRBD1 identical over 9 bases. V was pared by 6 bases and J by 8 bases, with 13 bases of the junction left unmatched. CDR1 is SNHLY and CDR2 is FYNNEI in the germline V gene. CDR3 length: 15 amino acids. CDR3: CASRETGGPLVGYTF. CDR3 sequence (DNA): TGTGCCAGCAGAGAAACAGGGGGCCCCCTCGTGGGCTACACCTTC.

This sequence joins TRBV30 and TRBJ2-1, with D tentatively TRBD2 (5 bases). This CDR3 is 14 amino acids long. The germline V gene has CDR1 GTSNPN and CDR2 SVGIG (reference sequence). The germline V and J ends were trimmed by 2 bases and 0 bases, with 8 bases remaining between them. CDR3 amino acids: CAWSRGVSYNEQFF. CDR3 nucleotides: TGTGCCTGGAGTCGGGGTGTCTCCTACAATGAGCAGTTCTTC.

The gene calls are TRBV18 and TRBJ1-5; possibly TRBD1 for D (6 bases). This CDR3 has 15 amino acids. Germline V lookup: CDR1 KGHSH, CDR2 LQKENI. Trimming removed 6 bases from V and 7 bases from J, with 19 bases in between. CDR3 region: CASSPDGGAEQPQHF. The CDR3 DNA follows: TGTGCCAGCTCGCCCGACGGGGGCGCGGAACAGCCCCAGCATTTT.

The chain employs TRBV6-8 and TRBJ1-4; D is unresolved. Trimming took 5 bases from V and 4 from J, leaving 14 bases between them. The germline V gene encodes CDR1 MNHGY and CDR2 SAAAGT. The CDR3 runs to 15 residues. This chain's CDR3 is CASSRKEPVNEKLFF. CDR3 coding DNA: TGTGCCAGCAGTAGAAAGGAGCCAGTTAATGAAAAACTGTTTTTT.

With regard to this clone: The identical CDR3 is also encoded by other nucleotide sequences in the sample. V is TRBV9 and J is TRBJ2-5; a possible D gene is TRBD2 (5 bases). Trimming cost V 4 bases and J 4 bases, with 11 bases left between them. This CDR3 comprises 13 residues. Germline CDR1 and CDR2: SGDLS and YYNGEE. Written as DNA, the CDR3 is TGTGCCAGCAGCTTAGCGAGAGGAGAGACCCAGTACTTC. It codes for CASSLARGETQYF.

Relative to its sample, this clone is medium-sized (0.01 to 0.1%). The chain combines TRBV11-3 with TRBJ1-6; 7 positions agree with TRBD1. This CDR3 comprises 14 residues. CDR1 and CDR2 (germline): SGHNT, YENEEA. Trimming cost V 6 bases and J 9 bases; bases outside gene matches: 8. CDR3: CASSPDRAASPLHF. The CDR3 bases are TGTGCCAGCAGTCCCGACAGGGCGGCTTCACCCCTCCACTTT. Using reference TRBV11-3 and TRBJ1-6 for the parts outside the CDR3, the full variable domain is EAGVVQSPRYKIIEKKQPVAFWCNPISGHNTLYWYLQNLGQGPELLIRYENEEAVDDSQLPKDRFSAERLKGVDSTLKIQPAELGDSAVYLCASSPDRAASPLHFGNGTRLTVT.

The J gene is TRBJ1-2, the V gene TRBV7-5; the table names TRBD1, a call not compared with the DNA. TRBV7-5 is tagged as a pseudogene. This CDR3 is built from 15 residues. The chain's CDR3 is CASSLRDSYGHGYTF. The CDR3, as DNA: TGTGCCAGCAGCCTACGGGACAGTTACGGGCATGGCTACACCTTC.

The gene calls are TRBV9 and TRBJ1-2; D is unclear. V lost 5 bases and J 6 bases, leaving 14 bases between the germline ends. Germline CDR1 SGDLS, CDR2 YYNGEE. The CDR3 is 13 residues long. The chain's CDR3 is CASSEGTWDGYTF. The CDR3 region has the DNA TGTGCCAGCAGTGAAGGTACCTGGGATGGCTACACCTTC. The whole variable domain, filled in from reference TRBV9 and TRBJ1-2, reads DSGVTQTPKHLITATGQRVTLRCSPRSGDLSVYWYQQSLDQGLQFLIQYYNGEERAKGNILERFSAQQFPDLHSELNLSSLELGDSALYFCASSEGTWDGYTFGSGTRLTVV.

J is TRBJ2-5 and V is TRBV19, with 9 bases matching TRBD1. CDR1 and CDR2 from the germline V gene are LNHDA and SQIVND (reference sequence). Trimming removed 5 bases from V and 10 bases from J; junction bases left unmatched: 11. This CDR3 has 14 residues. CDR3 DNA: TGTGCCAGTAGTTCCGGGACAGGGAGAAGAGACCAGTACTTC. Protein sequence: CASSSGTGRRDQYF.

This clone occurred a few times. A read error may account for a junction end that differs from germline. CDR3 region: CASSPRAADMQYF. The CDR3 DNA reads TGTGCCAGCTCACCACGAGCCGCAGATATGCAGTATTTT. The chain links TRBV18 to TRBJ2-3; unclear D gene. There are 13 residues in the CDR3. CDR1 and CDR2 from the germline V gene are KGHSH and LQKENI.

The J gene is TRBJ1-1, the V gene TRBV19; D is possibly TRBD1 (6 bases). Germline CDR1 LNHDA, CDR2 SQIVND (reference sequence). The CDR3 consists of 15 residues. With 6 bases removed from V and 0 bases from J, the gap between germline ends came to 14 bases. The CDR3 reads CASRRTASMNTEAFF. In DNA form, the CDR3 reads TGTGCCAGTAGGCGGACAGCCTCAATGAACACTGAAGCTTTCTTT.